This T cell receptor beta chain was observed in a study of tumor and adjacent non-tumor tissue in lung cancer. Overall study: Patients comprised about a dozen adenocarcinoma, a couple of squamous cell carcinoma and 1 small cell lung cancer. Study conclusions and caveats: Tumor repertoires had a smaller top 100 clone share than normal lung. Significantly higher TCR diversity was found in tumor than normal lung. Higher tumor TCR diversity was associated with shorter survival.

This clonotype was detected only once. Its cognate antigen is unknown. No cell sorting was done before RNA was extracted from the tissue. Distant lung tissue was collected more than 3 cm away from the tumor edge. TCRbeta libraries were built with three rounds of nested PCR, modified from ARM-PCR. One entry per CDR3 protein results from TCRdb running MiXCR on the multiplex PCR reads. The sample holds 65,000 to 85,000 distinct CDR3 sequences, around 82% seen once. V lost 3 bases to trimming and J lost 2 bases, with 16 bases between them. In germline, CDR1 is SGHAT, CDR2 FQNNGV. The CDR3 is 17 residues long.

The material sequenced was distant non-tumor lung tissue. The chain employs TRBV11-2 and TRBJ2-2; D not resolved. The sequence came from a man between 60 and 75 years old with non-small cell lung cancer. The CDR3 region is CASSFELLQGNTGELFF. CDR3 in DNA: TGTGCCAGCAGCTTTGAGCTCCTACAAGGAAACACCGGGGAGCTGTTTTTT.